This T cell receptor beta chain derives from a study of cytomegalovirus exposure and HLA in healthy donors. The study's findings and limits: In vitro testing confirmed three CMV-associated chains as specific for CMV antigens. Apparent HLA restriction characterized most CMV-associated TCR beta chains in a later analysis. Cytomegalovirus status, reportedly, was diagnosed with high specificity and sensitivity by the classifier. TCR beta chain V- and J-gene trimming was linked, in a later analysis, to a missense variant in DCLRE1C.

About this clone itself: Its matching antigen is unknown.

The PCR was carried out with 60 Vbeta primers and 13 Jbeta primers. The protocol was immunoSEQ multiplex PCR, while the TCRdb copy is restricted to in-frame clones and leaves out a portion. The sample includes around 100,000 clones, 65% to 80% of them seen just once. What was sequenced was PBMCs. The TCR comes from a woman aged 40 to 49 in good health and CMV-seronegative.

DNA for the CDR3: TGCGCCAGCAGCCAAAGGACAGGGACACAGGGAGATACGCAGTATTTT. Encoded protein: CASSQRTGTQGDTQYF. J is TRBJ2-3 and V is TRBV4-3; 8 bases agree with TRBD1. V lost 2 bases and J lost 5; bases outside the gene matches: 9. The germline gives CDR1 LGHNA, CDR2 YSLEER. The CDR3 totals 16 residues.